The next 17 T cell receptor beta chains were all read from a single sample in a study of chemoradiotherapy in HPV16-positive cancers. Clones were read by immunoSEQ multiplex PCR, and TCRdb kept only the in-frame ones, dropping some. The table lists 25,000 to 35,000 clones, 91% of them singletons, with roughly a fifth in the top ten. The material sequenced was blood, taken from a patient who underwent chemoradiotherapy. These receptors all stem from a human donor with HPV-associated anogenital cancer.

J is TRBJ2-1 and V is TRBV11-2, with D perhaps matching TRBD2 (5 bases). The germline CDR1 and CDR2 sequences are SGHAT and FQNNGV. CDR3 length: 15 amino acids. V dropped 2 bases and J dropped 8 bases, with 16 bases sitting between them. Here the CDR3 reads CASSLPGSISHEQFF. The CDR3 DNA sequence: TGTGCCAGCAGCTTACCGGGGAGCATATCCCATGAGCAGTTCTTC.

The chain joins TRBV27 to TRBJ1-5; D remains unclear. The germline V and J ends were trimmed by 8 bases and 0 bases, with 20 bases remaining between them. In germline, CDR1 is MNHEY, CDR2 SMNVEV (reference sequence). The CDR3 spans 17 residues. This CDR3 reads CASPRRLTGDSNQPQHF. DNA for the CDR3: TGTGCCAGCCCCCGTCGACTTACCGGGGATAGCAATCAGCCCCAGCATTTT.

The chain carries TRBV2 and TRBJ2-7; D unclear. The V end lost 5 bases, the J end lost 3 bases, and 5 bases lay between the germline ends. Germline lookup yields CDR1 SNHLY and CDR2 FYNNEI. CDR3 length: 11 residues. This CDR3 is CASSPIYEQYF. In DNA form, the CDR3 reads TGTGCCAGCAGTCCGATCTACGAGCAGTACTTC.

V is TRBV9 and J is TRBJ2-2; D not certain. Germline V gene data show CDR1 as SGDLS and CDR2 as YYNGEE. This CDR3 is 17 amino acids long. V dropped 4 bases and J dropped 0 bases, with 16 bases sitting between them. CDR3 region: CASSPRKDSANTGELFF. The CDR3 DNA follows: TGTGCCAGCAGCCCGAGAAAGGATTCGGCGAACACCGGGGAGCTGTTTTTT.

The chain is built from TRBV6-1 and TRBJ1-4; D not certain. The germline V gene encodes CDR1 MNHNS and CDR2 SASEGT. The CDR3 loop spans 18 amino acids. Trimming stripped 2 bases from V and 8 bases from J, with 24 bases between. CDR3 coding DNA: TGTGCCAGCAGTGAACTTTCTATATGGGATCTCCTGGTCGAAAAACTGTTTTTT. Translated: CASSELSIWDLLVEKLFF.

The chain has TRBV18 and TRBJ2-1; 10 bases are shared with TRBD1. The CDR3 contains 15 residues. Trimming removed 2 bases from V and 7 bases from J; junction bases left unmatched: 5. Germline loops: CDR1 KGHSH, CDR2 LQKENI. The CDR3 DNA reads as TGTGCCAGCTCACCAGCCGGGACAGGGGTTAATGAGCAGTTCTTC. This gives the protein CASSPAGTGVNEQFF.

J is TRBJ2-1 and V is TRBV27, with 10 bases that match TRBD2. CDR1 is MNHEY, CDR2 SMNVEV, per germline (reference sequence). The CDR3 is made up of 15 amino acids. V lost 2 bases to trimming and J lost 9 bases; unmatched junction nucleotides: 7. CDR3 protein: CASSLSLAGAAEQFF. Written as DNA, the CDR3 is TGTGCCAGCAGTTTAAGTCTAGCGGGAGCGGCTGAGCAGTTCTTC.

The chain has TRBV7-2 and TRBJ2-7; D uncertain. The CDR3 consists of 16 residues. The germline V gene has CDR1 SGHTA and CDR2 FQGNSA. The V end was cut by 5 bases, the J end by 0 bases, with 17 bases between. The CDR3 is CASSGPGFPSSYEQYF. For the CDR3, the DNA is TGTGCCAGCAGCGGCCCCGGCTTCCCGAGCTCCTACGAGCAGTACTTC.

The chain joins TRBV5-5 to TRBJ1-5, with a tentative D call TRBD1 (5 bases). Germline V CDR1 and CDR2: SGHKS, YYEKEE (reference sequence). V was shortened by 5 bases and J by 7 bases, with 19 bases between the two germline ends. The CDR3 runs to 15 residues. Here the CDR3 DNA reads TGTGCCAGCAGTCTTCGGTGGCAGGGAAGGCAGCCCCAGCATTTT. Translation: CASSLRWQGRQPQHF.

V is TRBV4-3 and J is TRBJ1-3, with 7 bases aligning to TRBD1. V lost 1 base and J lost 2; bases outside the gene matches: 2. CDR1 and CDR2 from the germline V gene are LGHNA and YSLEER. The CDR3 covers 15 residues. The CDR3 sequence: CASSQGGGPGNTIYF. For the CDR3, the DNA is TGCGCCAGCAGCCAAGGAGGGGGCCCTGGAAACACCATATATTTT.

The genes are TRBV6-5 and TRBJ1-5, with no clear D. CDR3 length: 13 amino acids. Germline V lookup: CDR1 MNHEY, CDR2 SVGAGI. V was cut by 6 bases and J by 0 bases, with 6 bases left in between. CDR3 DNA: TGTGCCAGCAGCCTAAATAGCAATCAGCCCCAGCATTTT. It encodes CASSLNSNQPQHF.

V gene TRBV14 combines with J gene TRBJ1-2; D call uncertain. The V gene's germline CDR1 is SGHDN and CDR2 FVKESK. This CDR3 has 15 residues. The V end was cut by 1 base, the J end by 1 base, with 10 bases between. The CDR3 nucleotides are TGTGCCAGCAGCCAAGCATCTCATATTAACTATGGCTACACCTTC. Translation gives CASSQASHINYGYTF.

The chain has TRBV6-6 and TRBJ2-1; D uncertain. The CDR3 is 12 amino acids. CDR1 and CDR2 (germline): MNHNY, SVGAGI (reference sequence). V dropped 8 bases and J dropped 5 bases, with 10 bases sitting between them. As DNA, the CDR3 is TGTGCCAGCGGAAAGGTCAACAATGAGCAGTTCTTC. Translation: CASGKVNNEQFF.

V gene TRBV7-2 combines with J gene TRBJ2-7; 8 nucleotides match TRBD1. Germline V gene lookup returns CDR1 SGHTA and CDR2 FQGNSA. This CDR3 is built from 15 residues. V lost 5 bases to trimming and J lost 0 bases; unmatched junction nucleotides: 6. CDR3 in DNA: TGTGCCAGCAGCCACCGGGACAGGAACTCCTACGAGCAGTACTTC. Translation: CASSHRDRNSYEQYF.

This rearrangement joins TRBV27 to TRBJ2-1; 8 bases are a match to TRBD2. The V gene end was trimmed by 2 bases and the J gene end by 7 bases; junction bases not matched to a gene: 10. CDR1 is MNHEY and CDR2 is SMNVEV in the germline V gene (reference sequence). The CDR3 has 16 residues. This CDR3 reads CASSLEVGLVGNEQFF. CDR3 nucleotides: TGTGCCAGCAGTTTAGAAGTGGGACTAGTAGGTAATGAGCAGTTCTTC.

The chain joins TRBV10-3 to TRBJ1-1, with unresolved D. The V gene's germline CDR1 is ENHRY and CDR2 SYGVKD. This CDR3 spans 14 amino acids. V lost 6 bases, J lost 3 bases, and 14 bases lay in between. The CDR3 nucleotides read TGTGCCATCAGAGAGGGATTTCCGGACACTGAAGCTTTCTTT. Its translation: CAIREGFPDTEAFF.

This sequence joins TRBV28 and TRBJ1-5, with 10 positions matching TRBD1. V dropped 2 bases and J dropped 5; count of bases not matched to a gene: 9. CDR3 length equals 17 residues. The V gene's germline CDR1 is MDHEN and CDR2 SYDVKM. CDR3 loop: CASSLAPGQGFHQPQHF. CDR3 bases: TGTGCCAGCAGTTTAGCCCCGGGACAGGGGTTTCATCAGCCCCAGCATTTT.